One and the same sample provided the 30 T cell receptor beta chains below, sequenced in a study of tumor-infiltrating lymphocytes in oesophageal squamous cell carcinoma. TCRdb analysed the PCR reads with MiXCR anew, one entry per CDR3 protein. Of roughly 6,000 distinct CDR3 sequences in the sample, roughly 15% were seen once. Sample: normal esophageal tissue next to the tumor. The receptors shown here come from a male donor with esophageal squamous cell carcinoma.

In this sample, this clonotype turned up many times. J is TRBJ1-6 and V is TRBV12-3 or TRBV12-4; D unresolved. Deletions cut 1 base from V and 7 bases from J, with 8 bases between. The CDR3 has 14 amino acids. The CDR3 is CASSLGLENSPLHF. The CDR3 region has the DNA TGTGCCAGCAGTTTAGGGCTTGAAAATTCACCCCTCCACTTT.

This clonotype was counted ten times or more. As DNA, the CDR3 is TGTGCCAGCAGCCGAGGAGAGAAACCTTTCTTT. It yields the protein CASSRGEKPFF. The J gene is TRBJ1-1, the V gene TRBV7-9; D not resolved. CDR1 and CDR2 from the germline V gene are SEHNR and FQNEAQ (reference sequence). Trimming pared 5 bases from V and 12 bases from J, leaving 13 bases between. This CDR3 has 11 amino acids.

This clonotype was detected many times. The V and J genes are TRBV5-8 and TRBJ2-3, with a tentative D call TRBD1 (6 bases). The CDR3 is 15 amino acids. CDR1 is SGHTS, CDR2 YDEGEE, per germline. Trimming stripped 2 bases from V and 3 bases from J, with 13 bases between. CDR3 sequence reads: CASSLGRGYTDTQYF. The CDR3 DNA reads as TGTGCCAGCAGCTTAGGCAGGGGTTATACAGATACGCAGTATTTT.

This clonotype was found many times. Given a much more abundant clone one base away, this may be a read error. The V call is TRBV27, the J call TRBJ2-7, with 11 nucleotides matching TRBD2. Germline lookup yields CDR1 MNHEY and CDR2 SMNVEV (reference sequence). This CDR3 region has 17 residues. Trimming at V came to 4 bases and at J to 7 bases, leaving 15 bases not matched to a gene. CDR3 in DNA: TGTGCCAGCAGTTACAAGTTGACTAGCGGGAACTACAATGAGCAGTACTTC. Amino acid sequence: CASSYKLTSGNYNEQYF.

This clonotype was found many times. V gene TRBV14 combines with J gene TRBJ1-5; D gene unclear. Germline assignment: CDR1 SGHDN and CDR2 FVKESK. V shed 1 base and J shed 4 bases, with 5 bases lying between them. The CDR3 contains 13 residues. CDR3 loop: CASSQAGNQPQHF. For the CDR3, the DNA is TGTGCCAGCAGCCAAGCGGGTAATCAGCCCCAGCATTTT.

By share of the sample, this clonotype is medium-sized. This chain uses TRBV6-1 with TRBJ2-1; 9 nucleotides align to TRBD1. Germline V gives CDR1 MNHNS, CDR2 SASEGT. J lost 9 bases, V lost 5 bases, and 5 bases had no gene match. The CDR3 extends over 13 amino acids. The CDR3 sequence: CASSRRQGGEQFF. CDR3 nucleotides: TGTGCCAGCAGTAGGAGACAGGGGGGTGAGCAGTTCTTC.

For this clonotype: With a much larger clone just one base away, this may be a read error. CDR3 loop: CASSDGQGSYNEQYF. In DNA, the CDR3 is TGTGCCAGCAGTGACGGACAGGGCTCCTACAATGAGCAGTACTTC. This chain links TRBV6-4 with TRBJ2-1; TRBD1 aligns across 8 bases. The J call is doubtful: the DNA matches TRBJ2-7 better. Germline V gene lookup returns CDR1 MRHNA and CDR2 SNTAGT. The CDR3 totals 15 residues.

Comment on this clonotype: Without the conserved terminal phenylalanine or tryptophan, this CDR3 likely stems from a read error. The DNA is left out, because the CDR3 cannot be placed on it with certainty; the CDR3 is given as TCRdb lists it. The genes are TRBV7-6 and TRBJ1-6. The CDR3 length is 9 residues, termini included. Germline assignment: CDR1 SGHVS and CDR2 FNYEAQ. CDR3 in amino acids: CASSLNSSP.

This clonotype is labeled as medium-sized. This chain links TRBV7-9 with TRBJ1-2; TRBD1 aligns across 8 bases. Losses at the gene ends were 4 bases for V and 7 bases for J; bases not matched to a gene: 8. Germline V gene sequence: CDR1 SEHNR, CDR2 FQNEAQ (reference sequence). The length of the CDR3 is 14 residues. CDR3 amino acids: CASSSLDRGGGYTF. DNA for the CDR3: TGTGCCAGCAGCTCTTTAGACAGGGGAGGTGGCTACACCTTC.

This clonotype showed up many times. The chain has TRBV24-1 and TRBJ1-2; D not certain. Trimming took 0 bases from V and 6 from J, leaving 4 bases between them. CDR3 length equals 12 residues. Germline V gene lookup returns CDR1 KGHDR and CDR2 SFDVKD. The CDR3 protein is CATSDLQDGYTF. DNA for the CDR3: TGTGCCACCAGTGATTTGCAGGATGGCTACACCTTC.

A few counts support this clonotype. The CDR3, as DNA: TGTGCCAGCAGCCAAACAGGGGGCCCGGGCCAAGAGACCCAGTACTTC. This gives the protein CASSQTGGPGQETQYF. This chain links TRBV2 with TRBJ2-5, with TRBD1 matching over 9 bases. The CDR3 is made up of 16 amino acids. Germline trimming cut 6 bases from V and 1 base from J; bases unmatched to any gene: 9. Germline CDR1 and CDR2: SNHLY and FYNNEI.

This clonotype appeared many times. This chain links TRBV11-3 with TRBJ1-6; 7 bases map to TRBD1. In germline, CDR1 is SGHNT, CDR2 YENEEA. V gave up 1 base and J gave up 8 bases; unmatched junction bases: 5. This CDR3 contains 15 residues. Written as DNA, the CDR3 is TGTGCCAGCAGCTTAGTCTCAGGGGGGGATTCACCCCTCCACTTT. This encodes CASSLVSGGDSPLHF.

This clonotype occurred many times. This chain uses TRBV10-3 with TRBJ2-2; possibly TRBD1 for D (8 bases). V was shortened by 5 bases and J by 2 bases, with 15 bases between the two germline ends. Germline V gene sequence: CDR1 ENHRY, CDR2 SYGVKD. The CDR3 runs to 16 residues. The CDR3 reads CAISQQGGVNTGELFF. In DNA form, the CDR3 reads TGTGCCATCAGTCAACAGGGGGGGGTAAACACCGGGGAGCTGTTTTTT.

This clonotype is deemed medium-sized. The V gene is TRBV7-3, the J gene TRBJ2-1, with 8 bases that match TRBD2. Germline CDR1 and CDR2: SGHTA and FQGTGA. This CDR3 contains 15 residues. Germline trimming cut 5 bases from V and 6 bases from J; bases unmatched to any gene: 9. The CDR3 loop is CASSQGGLASNEQFF. CDR3 nucleotide sequence: TGTGCCAGCAGCCAGGGAGGACTAGCAAGCAATGAGCAGTTCTTC.

This clonotype has a count of ten or more. This rearrangement joins TRBV12-3 or TRBV12-4 to TRBJ1-4; D might be TRBD1 (6 bases). V was pared by 2 bases and J by 8 bases, with 12 bases between. The CDR3 is made up of 14 amino acids. CDR3 in DNA: TGTGCCAGCAGTTTAACACAGGGCAAGGAAAAACTGTTTTTT. This codes for CASSLTQGKEKLFF.

The chain combines TRBV7-9 with TRBJ1-2, with 7 bases that match TRBD1. The CDR3 consists of 15 residues. V lost 5 bases to trimming and J lost 2 bases; unmatched junction nucleotides: 8. CDR1 and CDR2 from the germline V gene are SEHNR and FQNEAQ (reference sequence). Here the CDR3 DNA reads TGTGCCAGCAGCGAAACCCGGGACAGAAACTATGGCTACACCTTC. Amino acid sequence: CASSETRDRNYGYTF.

A word on this clonotype: The DNA is omitted, as the CDR3 cannot be located on it reliably, and the CDR3 follows TCRdb's listing. V and J are TRBV6-1 and TRBJ2-6; TRBD1 reflects the table's D call only, with no check against the DNA. With termini counted, the CDR3 has 18 amino acids. Germline loops: CDR1 MNHNS, CDR2 SASEGT. Here the CDR3 reads CASTPGVGQAGYGYTFGF.

This clonotype was detected ten times or more. J is TRBJ1-2 and V is TRBV11-3; TRBD1 agrees at 7 bases. This CDR3 is 15 amino acids long. V gave up 5 bases and J gave up 8 bases; unmatched junction bases: 14. CDR1 and CDR2 from the germline V gene are SGHNT and YENEEA. CDR3 region: CASSNRQGLAFGYTF. Written as DNA, the CDR3 is TGTGCCAGCAGCAACCGACAGGGCCTCGCTTTCGGCTACACCTTC.

The sample holds a few counts of this clonotype. V and J are TRBV5-4 and TRBJ2-7, with D tentatively TRBD2 (5 bases). The germline V gene encodes CDR1 SGHNT and CDR2 YYREEE (reference sequence). The V end lost 7 bases, the J end lost 7 bases, and 15 bases lay between the germline ends. This CDR3 has 12 residues. This CDR3 reads CASSPLGDEQYF. In DNA form, the CDR3 reads TGTGCCAGCTCTCCGCTGGGAGATGAGCAGTACTTC.

This clonotype was recorded many times. This chain connects TRBV6-6 to TRBJ1-2; TRBD1 matches at 9 bases. The ends lost 0 bases at V and 5 bases at J; junction bases unmatched: 13. CDR1 MNHNY and CDR2 SVGAGI come from the germline V gene (reference sequence). This CDR3 has 18 amino acids. The CDR3 is CASSYSSWGQGGEYGYTF. CDR3 bases: TGTGCCAGCAGTTACTCGAGCTGGGGACAGGGAGGGGAGTATGGCTACACCTTC.

CDR3 sequence: CATSRDKVRLAGGNEQFF. DNA for the CDR3: TGTGCCACCAGCAGAGATAAAGTACGCCTAGCGGGGGGTAATGAGCAGTTCTTC. This chain connects TRBV15 to TRBJ2-1; 11 bases fit TRBD2. V lost 0 bases to trimming and J lost 7 bases; unmatched junction nucleotides: 11. The CDR3 consists of 18 residues. Germline CDR1 LNHNV, CDR2 YYDKDF (reference sequence).

By frequency in the sample, this clonotype is medium-sized. The chain links TRBV7-9 to TRBJ1-6; D is unclear. V lost 5 bases, J lost 9 bases, and 8 bases lay in between. Germline V gene data show CDR1 as SEHNR and CDR2 as FQNEAQ (reference sequence). The CDR3 is 12 amino acids. This chain's CDR3 is CASSRDTSPLHF. For the CDR3, the DNA is TGTGCCAGCAGCCGTGACACTTCACCCCTCCACTTT. The variable domain in full, completed from reference TRBV7-9 and TRBJ1-6, reads DTGVSQNPRHKITKRGQNVTFRCDPISEHNRLYWYRQTLGQGPEFLTYFQNEAQLEKSRLLSDRFSAERPKGSFSTLEIQRTEQGDSAMYLCASSRDTSPLHFGNGTRLTVT.

This clonotype is medium-sized (0.01 to 0.1%) in the sample. V and J are TRBV5-6 and TRBJ2-7; D unresolved. V was clipped by 1 base and J by 0 bases, with 14 bases between them. This CDR3 comprises 16 residues. CDR1 and CDR2 (germline): SGHDT, YYEEEE. Written as DNA, the CDR3 is TGTGCCAGCAGCTTGAACGGACGGTTTAGCTCCTACGAGCAGTACTTC. This translates into CASSLNGRFSSYEQYF.

At least ten counts were recorded for this clonotype. This chain joins TRBV28 and TRBJ2-2; 8 bases agree with TRBD2. J was trimmed by 1 base and V by 7 bases; bases with no gene match: 5. Looked up from germline, CDR1 is MDHEN and CDR2 is SYDVKM. The CDR3 runs 15 residues. The CDR3 coding sequence is TGTGCCAGCACCTTCGGGGGGGTGAACACCGGGGAGCTGTTTTTT. Encoded protein: CASTFGGVNTGELFF.

By share, this clonotype ranks as medium-sized. This chain uses TRBV27 with TRBJ2-5, with 9 bases aligning to TRBD1. Germline V lookup: CDR1 MNHEY, CDR2 SMNVEV (reference sequence). Germline trimming cut 5 bases from V and 5 bases from J; bases unmatched to any gene: 12. This CDR3 has 16 residues. The DNA for the CDR3 is TGTGCCAGCAGTACTTACCGGGACAGGGAGGGGGAGACCCAGTACTTC. Translated, it gives CASSTYRDREGETQYF.

This clonotype was observed at least ten times. V usage is TRBV19 and J usage is TRBJ2-3, with 7 bases matching TRBD1. Trimming took 7 bases from V and 2 from J; bases not matched to a gene: 3. The CDR3 has 13 residues. The germline CDR1 and CDR2 sequences are LNHDA and SQIVND (reference sequence). The CDR3 DNA is TGTGCCAGTACGGGACAGCACACAGATACGCAGTATTTT. This gives the protein CASTGQHTDTQYF.

This clonotype has ten or more counts. The V and J genes are TRBV5-6 and TRBJ1-5; the D is unclear. The length of the CDR3 is 15 residues. Germline CDR1 reads SGHDT; CDR2 reads YYEEEE. V dropped 0 bases and J dropped 6 bases, with 13 bases sitting between them. CDR3 DNA sequence: TGTGCCAGCAGCTTGGGCCGGGCACGAGGTCAGCCCCAGCATTTT. Amino acid sequence: CASSLGRARGQPQHF.

This clonotype showed up many times. The chain couples TRBV5-6 to TRBJ2-3, with D unclear. The germline V gene has CDR1 SGHDT and CDR2 YYEEEE. This CDR3 is built from 14 residues. V gave up 0 bases and J gave up 4 bases, with 9 bases separating them. CDR3 DNA sequence: TGTGCCAGCAGCTTGGACTGGGCGGCAGATACGCAGTATTTT. Protein sequence: CASSLDWAADTQYF.

This clonotype was recorded many times. The V call is TRBV6-1, the J call TRBJ1-3, with no clear D. Germline-derived CDR1 and CDR2 are MNHNS and SASEGT. The CDR3 runs 13 residues. Trimming removed 3 bases from V and 4 bases from J, with 7 bases in between. The CDR3 here is CASSDGYGNTIYF. CDR3 in DNA: TGTGCCAGCAGTGACGGTTACGGAAACACCATATATTTT.

The V and J genes are TRBV6-1 and TRBJ2-7, with D maybe TRBD1 (5 bases). The CDR3 totals 13 residues. The germline V gene has CDR1 MNHNS and CDR2 SASEGT. Trimming removed 6 bases at V and 4 bases at J, with 13 bases between. As DNA, the CDR3 is TGTGCCAGCAGCCCCTCGGCAGGGTACGAGCAGTACTTC. Translating it yields CASSPSAGYEQYF.